The 24 T cell receptor beta chains presented below share a single source sample, sequenced in a study of post-analysis software for immune sequencing data. Unique molecular identifiers featured in each of the TCR beta cDNA libraries. TCRdb recomputed calls from the PCR reads with MiXCR, one row per CDR3 protein. The sample contains 150,000 to 200,000 distinct CDR3 sequences, roughly 35% of which appear only once. The sample in question was blood, obtained after autologous hematopoietic stem cell transplantation. These receptors all stem from a girl between 10 and 17 years old with multiple sclerosis.

This clonotype has more than one count but fewer than ten. The V and J genes are TRBV27 and TRBJ2-1, with TRBD2 matching 7 bases. The germline V gene encodes CDR1 MNHEY and CDR2 SMNVEV (reference sequence). V shed 7 bases and J 0 bases; nucleotides not matched to a gene: 6. There are 15 residues in the CDR3. The CDR3 sequence is CASTQRGSSYNEQFF. CDR3 DNA: TGTGCCAGCACCCAGCGGGGAAGCTCCTACAATGAGCAGTTCTTC.

This clonotype was seen ten or more times. V usage is TRBV7-2 and J usage is TRBJ2-1; 9 bases fit TRBD2. The trim removed 3 bases at V and 7 bases at J, leaving 7 bases unmatched. Germline lookup yields CDR1 SGHTA and CDR2 FQGNSA. The CDR3 contains 15 residues. The CDR3 bases are TGTGCCAGCAGCTTTGCGGGAGGGCCAGGGAATGAGCAGTTCTTC. This sequence encodes CASSFAGGPGNEQFF.

The CDR3 sequence is CASSLSFRGRQEAQYF. The CDR3 DNA follows: TGTGCCAGCAGTTTATCCTTCAGGGGGCGACAGGAGGCCCAGTACTTC. The chain links TRBV27 to TRBJ2-4, with TRBD1 matching over 8 bases. The CDR3 extends over 16 amino acids. Germline lookup yields CDR1 MNHEY and CDR2 SMNVEV (reference sequence). Trimming removed 0 bases from V and 13 bases from J; junction bases left unmatched: 14.

A few counts support this clonotype. This rearrangement joins TRBV2 to TRBJ1-5; TRBD1 aligns across 7 bases. The CDR3 runs 15 residues. In germline, CDR1 is SNHLY, CDR2 FYNNEI. Trimming took 3 bases from V and 4 from J; bases not matched to a gene: 6. In nucleotides, the CDR3 is TGTGCCAGCAGTGAGGAGGGACAGAGAAATCAGCCCCAGCATTTT. Translated: CASSEEGQRNQPQHF.

The chain carries TRBV3-1 and TRBJ2-1; possibly TRBD2 for D (6 bases). The germline V gene encodes CDR1 LGHDT and CDR2 YNNKEL (reference sequence). The CDR3 is made up of 15 amino acids. Trimming took 0 bases from V and 8 from J, leaving 14 bases between them. CDR3 DNA sequence: TGTGCCAGCAGCCAAGACTGGGGGACTGTGGATGAGCAGTTCTTC. This encodes CASSQDWGTVDEQFF.

The sample holds a few counts of this clonotype. The chain uses TRBV28 and TRBJ2-1, with 7 bases fitting TRBD1. V lost 8 bases, J lost 10 bases, and 8 bases stayed unmatched. The CDR3 length is 12 residues. Per germline, CDR1 MDHEN and CDR2 SYDVKM. CDR3 DNA sequence: TGTGCCAGCGGACGAGGGGGCGGGGAGCAGTTCTTC. This gives the protein CASGRGGGEQFF.

The V and J genes are TRBV4-3 and TRBJ2-1; no clear D. The CDR3 length is 16 residues. Per the germline V gene, CDR1 is LGHNA and CDR2 is YSLEER. The germline V and J ends were trimmed by 0 bases and 2 bases, with 11 bases remaining between them. CDR3 loop: CASSQDNGGTYNEQFF. The CDR3 DNA reads TGCGCCAGCAGCCAAGATAACGGCGGTACCTACAATGAGCAGTTCTTC.

This clonotype was counted ten times or more. The chain has TRBV6-5 and TRBJ2-1, with D unclear. Trimming took 6 bases from V and 0 from J, leaving 9 bases between them. Per germline, CDR1 MNHEY and CDR2 SVGAGI. This CDR3 comprises 14 residues. CDR3 DNA sequence: TGTGCCAGCAGACGCCAACGCTCCTACAATGAGCAGTTCTTC. This encodes CASRRQRSYNEQFF.

The chain has TRBV19 and TRBJ2-1; 13 bases line up with TRBD2. The J segment lost 4 bases and the V segment lost 2 bases, leaving 2 bases of the junction unmatched. Germline V gene lookup returns CDR1 LNHDA and CDR2 SQIVND (reference sequence). CDR3 size: 16 residues. The CDR3: CASSITSGRDYNEQFF. The CDR3 nucleotides read TGTGCCAGTAGTATAACTAGCGGGAGGGATTACAATGAGCAGTTCTTC. Variable domain in full (rest from reference TRBV19 and TRBJ2-1): DGGITQSPKYLFRKEGQNVTLSCEQNLNHDAMYWYRQDPGQGLRLIYYSQIVNDFQKGDIAEGYSVSREKKESFPLTVTSAQKNPTAFYLCASSITSGRDYNEQFFGPGTRLTVL.

This clonotype was detected only a few times. In nucleotides, the CDR3 is TGCAGTGCTAGCCGACTTGCCCAGAATGAGCAGTTCTTC. It encodes CSASRLAQNEQFF. The V call is TRBV20-1, the J call TRBJ2-1; D is unresolved. Trimming removed 3 bases from V and 7 bases from J, with 13 bases in between. The CDR3 has 13 amino acids. Germline V gene data show CDR1 as DFQATT and CDR2 as SNEGSKA (reference sequence).

V and J are TRBV6-5 and TRBJ1-4; D is unclear. This CDR3 has 14 amino acids. With 5 bases removed from V and 2 bases from J, the gap between germline ends came to 9 bases. The germline CDR1 and CDR2 sequences are MNHEY and SVGAGI. This CDR3 reads CASSTTITNEKLFF. Written as DNA, the CDR3 is TGTGCCAGCAGTACTACGATTACTAATGAAAAACTGTTTTTT.

This clonotype turned up a few times. The CDR3 sequence is CASKLWASGTAETQYF. In DNA, the CDR3 is TGTGCCAGCAAGTTATGGGCTAGCGGGACGGCAGAGACCCAGTACTTC. The V call is TRBV27, the J call TRBJ2-5, with TRBD2 identical over 9 bases. Germline V lookup: CDR1 MNHEY, CDR2 SMNVEV (reference sequence). V trimming: 7 bases; J trimming: 4 bases; junction bases outside the gene matches: 13. The CDR3 spans 16 residues.

This clonotype came up a few times. This chain uses TRBV3-1 with TRBJ1-4, with D unresolved. The CDR3 spans 16 residues. The germline V gene has CDR1 LGHDT and CDR2 YNNKEL (reference sequence). The V gene lost 4 bases and the J gene lost 0 bases, with 12 bases spanning the gap. The CDR3 nucleotides read TGTGCCAGCAGCCCCGGAGAAGATTCAACTAATGAAAAACTGTTTTTT. Its protein is CASSPGEDSTNEKLFF.

V usage is TRBV4-3 and J usage is TRBJ1-6; TRBD1 matches at 10 bases. The V and J ends lost 2 bases and 8 bases, in that order; junction bases with no gene match: 3. Germline assignment: CDR1 LGHNA and CDR2 YSLEER. The CDR3 contains 15 residues. CDR3 loop: CASSQMGQGYSPLHF. The CDR3 region has the DNA TGCGCCAGCAGCCAAATGGGACAGGGGTATTCACCCCTCCACTTT.

V and J are TRBV7-3 and TRBJ2-5; the D is unclear. This CDR3 has 11 amino acids. Germline CDR1 is SGHTA and CDR2 is FQGTGA. Trimming left V 4 bases short and J 6 bases short, with 6 bases between. The DNA of the CDR3 is TGTGCCAGCAGCTCGAGACAGACCCAGTACTTC. Translation gives CASSSRQTQYF.

The J gene is TRBJ2-5, the V gene TRBV10-3; D is unresolved. Germline V gene sequence: CDR1 ENHRY, CDR2 SYGVKD. V lost 4 bases to trimming and J lost 0 bases, with 9 bases between them. This CDR3 has 14 amino acids. CDR3 nucleotide sequence: TGTGCCATCAGTGCGGCGGATAACCAAGAGACCCAGTACTTC. The encoded protein is CAISAADNQETQYF.

This clonotype appeared a few times. The chain employs TRBV20-1 and TRBJ2-1; 15 nucleotides align to TRBD2. Germline lookup yields CDR1 DFQATT and CDR2 SNEGSKA (reference sequence). The CDR3 runs to 20 residues. Trimming took 1 base from V and 0 from J; bases not matched to a gene: 10. CDR3 sequence reads: CSARGPGTSGRRSSYNEQFF. In DNA form, the CDR3 reads TGCAGTGCTAGAGGACCCGGGACTAGCGGGAGGAGGAGCTCCTACAATGAGCAGTTCTTC.

The chain links TRBV7-2 to TRBJ1-5, with unresolved D. Per the germline V gene, CDR1 is SGHTA and CDR2 is FQGNSA. CDR3 length: 15 amino acids. V was cut by 0 bases and J by 4 bases, with 10 bases left in between. In nucleotides, the CDR3 is TGTGCCAGCAGCTTAGCGTCGCAGAATAATCAGCCCCAGCATTTT. It is translated as CASSLASQNNQPQHF. The full variable domain, its missing parts supplied by reference TRBV7-2 and TRBJ1-5, is GAGVSQSPSNKVTEKGKDVELRCDPISGHTALYWYRQSLGQGLEFLIYFQGNSAPDKSGLPSDRFSAERTGGSVSTLTIQRTQQEDSAVYLCASSLASQNNQPQHFGDGTRLSIL.

The rearrangement joins TRBV12-3 or TRBV12-4 to TRBJ1-1; no definite D call. CDR3 length: 13 residues. The V gene lost 6 bases and the J gene lost 3 bases, with 11 bases spanning the gap. As DNA, the CDR3 is TGTGCCAGCAGGGATACGGGATACACTGAAGCTTTCTTT. This sequence encodes CASRDTGYTEAFF.

The chain is built from TRBV7-6 and TRBJ2-3; D may correspond to TRBD1 or TRBD2 (5 bases each). Germline V gene data show CDR1 as SGHVS and CDR2 as FNYEAQ. CDR3 length: 14 amino acids. Trimming shortened V by 3 bases and J by 5 bases, and 12 bases separated the two germline ends. Here the CDR3 DNA reads TGTGCCAGCAGCTTGGCAGGGACCATAGATACGCAGTATTTT. Its protein product is CASSLAGTIDTQYF.

This clonotype was counted between two and nine times. A much larger clonotype is one base distant, so this may be a read error. The V and J genes are TRBV15 and TRBJ2-7, with TRBD2 as a possible D gene (6 bases). V was pared by 6 bases and J by 7 bases, with 22 bases between. Germline V gives CDR1 LNHNV, CDR2 YYDKDF (reference sequence). There are 15 residues in the CDR3. The CDR3 is CATSLFLGGIDEQYF. CDR3 coding DNA: TGTGCCACCAGTCTCTTCTTGGGGGGAATAGATGAGCAGTACTTC.

This clonotype was detected only a few times. The chain joins TRBV9 to TRBJ1-2; a possible D gene is TRBD1 (5 bases). Trimming pared 1 base from V and 6 bases from J, leaving 25 bases between. There are 18 residues in the CDR3. Germline V gene sequence: CDR1 SGDLS, CDR2 YYNGEE. The CDR3 nucleotides read TGTGCCAGCAGCGTAAATTTGGGGGAACCGGACACTCGAAATGGCTACACCTTC. Translated: CASSVNLGEPDTRNGYTF.

This rearrangement joins TRBV5-1 to TRBJ2-7, with 7 bases aligning to TRBD1. V shed 3 bases and J 5 bases; nucleotides not matched to a gene: 11. Germline V gene data show CDR1 as SGHRS and CDR2 as YFSETQ. This CDR3 is built from 15 residues. CDR3 protein: CASSYFTGAFDEQYF. The DNA for the CDR3 is TGCGCCAGCAGCTACTTCACAGGGGCCTTCGACGAGCAGTACTTC.

The chain recombines TRBV7-2 with TRBJ2-3; 12 bases are a match to TRBD2. Germline CDR1 is SGHTA and CDR2 is FQGNSA. With V trimmed by 5 bases and J by 0 bases, 9 bases remained unmatched. The CDR3 has 18 amino acids. The CDR3 region has the DNA TGTGCCAGCAGCCTATATCGGACTAGCGGGACTAGCACAGATACGCAGTATTTT. Protein: CASSLYRTSGTSTDTQYF.